Below, 17 T cell receptor beta chains from the same sample are listed, as sequenced in a study of T cell clonality in common variable immunodeficiency. Clones were read by immunoSEQ multiplex PCR, and TCRdb kept only the in-frame ones, dropping some. The table lists 10,000 to 12,000 clones, with no singletons. What these receptors recognize is not known. The study, taken as a whole, reports: Fewer deletions and N-nucleotide insertions were reportedly seen in common variable immunodeficiency TCR beta sequences.

Sequenced: peripheral blood mononuclear cells. These receptors all stem from a human donor with common variable immunodeficiency.

This clone was found a few times. The read ends 3 residues shy of where the CDR3 ends; the end is completed using the germline J gene. The chain carries TRBV18 and TRBJ2-5; no clear D gene. V dropped 5 bases and J dropped 3 bases, with 13 bases sitting between them. Germline CDR1 reads KGHSH; CDR2 reads LQKENI. The CDR3 sequence is 14 residues long. The chain's CDR3 is CASSGLRTEETQYF. The CDR3 DNA, read in part, is TGTGCCAGCTCAGGTCTGAGAACAGAAGAGACC.

This clone was recorded a few times. The CDR3 goes on 3 residues after the read ends, and that part is filled in from the germline J gene. V gene TRBV18 combines with J gene TRBJ2-2; 8 nucleotides align to TRBD2. Germline CDR1 reads KGHSH; CDR2 reads LQKENI. The CDR3 consists of 20 residues. V trimming: 2 bases; J trimming: 9 bases; junction bases outside the gene matches: 23. CDR3 DNA (partial): TGTGCCAGCTCACCAGAACGTCAAACTAGCGGAAACACTGTATGGCGGGAG. Protein: CASSPERQTSGNTVWRE. From start to end, the CDR3 is CASSPERQTSGNTVWRELFF.

As for this clone: The read ends 3 residues shy of where the CDR3 ends; the end is completed using the germline J gene. V and J are TRBV7-9 and TRBJ1-2; D is ambiguous. This CDR3 spans 12 amino acids. Germline assignment: CDR1 SEHNR and CDR2 FQNEAQ (reference sequence). The CDR3 spells CASSLAGRGYTF. The sequenced CDR3 bases are TGTGCCAGCAGCTTAGCAGGCAGGGGC.

This clone has just a few counts. The read finishes 3 residues shy of the CDR3 end, and the germline J gene is used to complete it. The chain couples TRBV11-2 to TRBJ1-4, with D tentatively TRBD1 (6 bases). The CDR3 is 15 residues long. Trimming took off 4 bases at V and 0 bases at J, with 9 bases between the two ends. Germline V lookup: CDR1 SGHAT, CDR2 FQNNGV. CDR3 DNA (partial): TGTGCCAGCAGCTACTCAGGGGCAACTAATGAAAAA. Its protein product is CASSYSGATNEK. The entire CDR3 is CASSYSGATNEKLFF.

As concerns this clone: The read halts 3 residues ahead of the CDR3 end, with the missing end drawn from the germline J gene. This chain joins TRBV20-1 and TRBJ2-5; D is perhaps TRBD2 (7 bases). Germline-derived CDR1 and CDR2 are DFQATT and SNEGSKA (reference sequence). This CDR3 region has 14 residues. Trimming left V 3 bases short and J 3 bases short, with 14 bases between. CDR3 sequence reads: CSASLGGGKETQYF. Partial CDR3 DNA: TGCAGTGCTAGTTTAGGGGGGGGGAAAGAGACC.

A few counts support this clone. The read halts 3 residues ahead of the CDR3 end, with the missing end drawn from the germline J gene. The rearrangement links TRBV5-1 to TRBJ2-7; TRBD1 aligns across 8 bases. The CDR3 is made up of 15 amino acids. V shed 3 bases, J shed 0 bases, and the junction held 5 bases outside the gene matches. Germline assignment: CDR1 SGHRS and CDR2 YFSETQ. CDR3 DNA, as far as it was read: TGCGCCAGCAGCTCCCCAGGGGGCGGCTCCTACGAG. It translates to CASSSPGGGSYE. The whole CDR3 is CASSSPGGGSYEQYF.

This clone appeared many times. Read data end 3 residues before the CDR3 end; the end is taken from the germline J gene. The V call is TRBV29-1, the J call TRBJ2-1; weak D call: TRBD1 (6 bases). Per the germline V gene, CDR1 is SQVTM and CDR2 is ANQGSEA. Trimming shortened V by 2 bases and J by 4 bases, and 12 bases separated the two germline ends. CDR3 length: 14 amino acids. The part of the CDR3 DNA that was read is TGCAGCGTTGAAATCGGTAGGGGGTACAATGAG. Amino acids: CSVEIGRGYNE. The CDR3 as a whole reads CSVEIGRGYNEQFF.

Details on this clone: The sequence runs out 3 residues before the end of the CDR3; the remainder is reconstructed from the germline J gene. V and J are TRBV7-2 and TRBJ2-1, with D possibly being TRBD2 (5 bases). V lost 5 bases to trimming and J lost 7 bases, with 15 bases between them. This CDR3 region has 14 residues. The germline V gene encodes CDR1 SGHTA and CDR2 FQGNSA. This CDR3 is CASSPTLGRNEQFF. The covered CDR3 bases are TGTGCCAGCAGCCCCACACTAGGTAGGAATGAG.

This clone was detected only a few times. The read falls 3 residues short of the CDR3 end, and the missing part is taken from the germline J gene. The chain has TRBV5-1 and TRBJ2-7, with 9 bases fitting TRBD1. The germline CDR1 and CDR2 sequences are SGHRS and YFSETQ. The V gene end was trimmed by 8 bases and the J gene end by 2 bases; junction bases not matched to a gene: 11. The CDR3 covers 15 residues. The CDR3 loop is CASKHTGTGTYEQYF. Partial CDR3 DNA: TGCGCCAGTAAACACACCGGGACAGGGACCTACGAG.

Here the CDR3 reads CASSPSGLHYNEQFF. The CDR3 DNA, read in part, is TGTGCCAGCAGCCCCTCGGGACTTCACTACAATGAG. This chain uses TRBV11-2 with TRBJ2-1, with a possible D match to TRBD2 (6 bases). The missing CDR3 end, 3 residues past where the read stops, is filled in from the germline J gene. Trimming took 5 bases from V and 3 from J, leaving 14 bases between them. The CDR3 has 15 residues. Germline CDR1 SGHAT, CDR2 FQNNGV.

This clone is termed medium-sized (0.01 to 0.1%). Partial CDR3 DNA: TGCGCCAGCAGCGAACAGGGCACAGATACG. Translating it yields CASSEQGTDT. The whole CDR3 is CASSEQGTDTQYF. V is TRBV5-1 and J is TRBJ2-3; D might be TRBD1 (5 bases). The CDR3 goes on 3 residues after the read ends, and that part is filled in from the germline J gene. Trimming removed 4 bases from V and 1 base from J, with 7 bases in between. This CDR3 region has 13 residues. Germline CDR1 is SGHRS and CDR2 is YFSETQ.

In the case of this clone: The missing CDR3 end, 3 residues past where the read stops, is filled in from the germline J gene. The rearrangement joins TRBV2 to TRBJ2-1; unclear D gene. Trimming stripped 10 bases from V and 5 bases from J, with 9 bases between. CDR3 length equals 11 residues. Germline-derived CDR1 and CDR2 are SNHLY and FYNNEI. CDR3 amino acids: CAISSDNEQFF. Partial CDR3 DNA: TGTGCCATCTCGAGCGACAATGAG.

This clone has just a few counts. Read sequence stops 3 residues before the CDR3 end, and the germline J gene provides the missing end. This chain connects TRBV7-9 to TRBJ1-1; no firm D call. This CDR3 spans 13 amino acids. Trimming left V 5 bases short and J 5 bases short, with 12 bases between. The germline V gene encodes CDR1 SEHNR and CDR2 FQNEAQ (reference sequence). The CDR3 DNA, read in part, is TGTGCCAGCAGCCGGGGTGACGGGACTGAA. It translates to CASSRGDGTE. The whole CDR3 sequence reads CASSRGDGTEAFF.

In regard to this clone: Coverage ceases 3 residues before the CDR3 finishes, and the germline J gene fills in the end. This chain connects TRBV6-1 to TRBJ1-1; TRBD1 is a possible D gene (5 bases). The CDR3 is made up of 13 amino acids. Germline-derived CDR1 and CDR2 are MNHNS and SASEGT. V was pared by 0 bases and J by 7 bases, with 9 bases between. The CDR3 here is CASSEARGGEAFF. CDR3 DNA (partial): TGTGCCAGCAGTGAAGCGCGGGGGGGTGAA.

This clone was seen a few times. The missing CDR3 end, 3 residues past where the read stops, is filled in from the germline J gene. The chain joins TRBV20-1 to TRBJ2-7, with a weak D call TRBD1 (5 bases). V was cut by 2 bases and J by 2 bases, with 10 bases left in between. This CDR3 region has 13 residues. Per germline, CDR1 DFQATT and CDR2 SNEGSKA (reference sequence). The sequenced CDR3 bases are TGCAGTGCTAGAAGGGAAGGGGCCTACGAG. It is translated as CSARREGAYE. The entire CDR3 protein reads CSARREGAYEQYF.

This clone has just a few counts. The read ends 3 residues early relative to the CDR3; the germline J gene fills the gap. The V call is TRBV30, the J call TRBJ1-1; D unclear. Looked up from germline, CDR1 is GTSNPN and CDR2 is SVGIG (reference sequence). The germline V and J ends were trimmed by 2 bases and 3 bases, with 13 bases remaining between them. CDR3 length equals 14 residues. The sequenced part of the CDR3 DNA is TGTGCCTGGAGTCTGGGTCCCGGGTACACTGAA. This gives the protein CAWSLGPGYTE. In full, the CDR3 reads CAWSLGPGYTEAFF. The whole variable domain, filled in from reference TRBV30 and TRBJ1-1, reads SQTIHQWPATLVQPVGSPLSLECTVEGTSNPNLYWYRQAAGRGLQLLFYSVGIGQISSEVPQNLSASRPQDRQFILSSKKLLLSDSGFYLCAWSLGPGYTEAFFGQGTRLTVV.

In its sample, this clone was seen a few times. The read ends 3 residues early relative to the CDR3; the germline J gene fills the gap. The chain has TRBV2 and TRBJ2-7, with TRBD1 identical over 7 bases. The CDR3 totals 14 residues. The germline CDR1 and CDR2 sequences are SNHLY and FYNNEI. V lost 8 bases, J lost 4 bases, and 11 bases stayed unmatched. The covered CDR3 bases are TGTGCCAGCTTCCCTCCGGGACAGTATTACGAG. This encodes CASFPPGQYYE. The whole CDR3 reads CASFPPGQYYEQYF.